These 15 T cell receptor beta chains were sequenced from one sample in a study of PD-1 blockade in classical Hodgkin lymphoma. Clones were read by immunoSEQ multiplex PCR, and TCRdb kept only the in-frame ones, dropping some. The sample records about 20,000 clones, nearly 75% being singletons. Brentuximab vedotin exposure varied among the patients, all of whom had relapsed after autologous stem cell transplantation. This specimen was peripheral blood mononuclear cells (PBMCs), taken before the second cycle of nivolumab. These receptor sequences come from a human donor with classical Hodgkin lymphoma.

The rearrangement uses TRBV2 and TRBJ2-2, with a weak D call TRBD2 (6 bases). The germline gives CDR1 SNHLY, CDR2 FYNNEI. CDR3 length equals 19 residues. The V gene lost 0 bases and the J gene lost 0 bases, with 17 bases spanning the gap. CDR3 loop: CASSEALGTPDSNTGELFF. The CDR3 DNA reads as TGTGCCAGCAGTGAAGCCCTCGGGACTCCGGATTCGAACACCGGGGAGCTGTTTTTT.

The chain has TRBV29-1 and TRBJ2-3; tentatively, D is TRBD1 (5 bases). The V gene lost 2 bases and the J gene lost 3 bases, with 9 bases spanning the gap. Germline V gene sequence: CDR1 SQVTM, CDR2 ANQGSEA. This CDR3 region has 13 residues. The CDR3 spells CSVELDTTDTQYF. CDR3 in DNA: TGCAGCGTTGAACTGGACACGACAGATACGCAGTATTTT.

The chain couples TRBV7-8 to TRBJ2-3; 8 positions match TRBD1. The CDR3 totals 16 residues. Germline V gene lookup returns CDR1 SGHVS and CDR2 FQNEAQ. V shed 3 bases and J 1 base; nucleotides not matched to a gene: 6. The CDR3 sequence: CASSFIAGGGTDTQYF. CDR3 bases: TGTGCCAGCAGCTTTATTGCAGGGGGCGGCACAGATACGCAGTATTTT.

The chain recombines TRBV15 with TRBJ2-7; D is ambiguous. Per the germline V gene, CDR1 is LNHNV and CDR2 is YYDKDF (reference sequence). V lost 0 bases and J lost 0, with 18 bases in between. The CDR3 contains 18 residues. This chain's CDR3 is CATSRDGNAAPSSYEQYF. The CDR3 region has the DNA TGTGCCACCAGCAGAGATGGCAATGCGGCCCCGAGCTCCTACGAGCAGTACTTC. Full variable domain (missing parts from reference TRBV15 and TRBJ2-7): DAMVIQNPRYQVTQFGKPVTLSCSQTLNHNVMYWYQQKSSQAPKLLFHYYDKDFNNEADTPDNFQSRRPNTSFCFLDIRSPGLGDTAMYLCATSRDGNAAPSSYEQYFGPGTRLTVT.

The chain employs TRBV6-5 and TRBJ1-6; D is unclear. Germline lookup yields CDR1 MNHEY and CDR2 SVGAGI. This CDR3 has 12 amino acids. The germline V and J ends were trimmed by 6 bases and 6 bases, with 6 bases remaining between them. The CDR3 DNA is TGTGCCAGCAGACGGTCTAATTCACCCCTCCACTTT. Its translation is CASRRSNSPLHF.

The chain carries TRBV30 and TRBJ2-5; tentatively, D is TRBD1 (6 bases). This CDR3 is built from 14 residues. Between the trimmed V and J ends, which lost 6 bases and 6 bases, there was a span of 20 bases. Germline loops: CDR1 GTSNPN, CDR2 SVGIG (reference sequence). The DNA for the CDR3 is TGTGCCTGTCAACGAGAGGGACATTTGCAGACCCAGTACTTC. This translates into CACQREGHLQTQYF.

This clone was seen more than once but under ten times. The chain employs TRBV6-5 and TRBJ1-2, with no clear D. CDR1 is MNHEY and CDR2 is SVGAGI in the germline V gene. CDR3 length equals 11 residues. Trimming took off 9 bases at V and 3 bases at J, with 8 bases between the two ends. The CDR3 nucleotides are TGTGCCAGTACGAGAGACTATGGCTACACCTTC. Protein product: CASTRDYGYTF.

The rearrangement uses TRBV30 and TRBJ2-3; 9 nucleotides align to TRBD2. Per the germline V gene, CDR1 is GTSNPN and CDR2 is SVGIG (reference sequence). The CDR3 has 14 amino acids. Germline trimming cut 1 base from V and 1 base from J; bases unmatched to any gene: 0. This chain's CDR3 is CAWSASGGTDTQYF. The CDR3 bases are TGTGCCTGGAGTGCTAGCGGGGGCACAGATACGCAGTATTTT.

The CDR3: CSVEAPGRLTYNEQFF. In nucleotides, the CDR3 is TGCAGCGTTGAAGCACCTGGGCGACTTACCTACAATGAGCAGTTCTTC. The gene calls are TRBV29-1 and TRBJ2-1; no clear D gene. The germline gives CDR1 SQVTM, CDR2 ANQGSEA. The V end lost 1 base, the J end lost 2 bases, and 15 bases lay between the germline ends. This CDR3 is built from 16 residues.

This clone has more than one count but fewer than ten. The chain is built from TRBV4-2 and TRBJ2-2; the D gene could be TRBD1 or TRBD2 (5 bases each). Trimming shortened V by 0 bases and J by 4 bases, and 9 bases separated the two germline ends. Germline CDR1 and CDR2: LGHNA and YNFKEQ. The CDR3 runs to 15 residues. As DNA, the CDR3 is TGTGCCAGCAGCCAAGATTCGGGACCCACCGGGGAGCTGTTTTTT. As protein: CASSQDSGPTGELFF.

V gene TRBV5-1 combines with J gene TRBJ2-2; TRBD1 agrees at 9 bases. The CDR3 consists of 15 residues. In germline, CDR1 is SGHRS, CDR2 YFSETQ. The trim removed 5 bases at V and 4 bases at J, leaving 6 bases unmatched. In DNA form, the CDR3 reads TGCGCCAGCAGGGAAGGGACAGGGTTCACCGGGGAGCTGTTTTTT. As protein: CASREGTGFTGELFF.

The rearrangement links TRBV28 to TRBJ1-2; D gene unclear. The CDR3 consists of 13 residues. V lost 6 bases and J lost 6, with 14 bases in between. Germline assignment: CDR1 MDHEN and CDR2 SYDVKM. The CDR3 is CASSTGGHHGYTF. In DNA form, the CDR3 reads TGTGCCAGCAGCACGGGTGGCCATCATGGCTACACCTTC.

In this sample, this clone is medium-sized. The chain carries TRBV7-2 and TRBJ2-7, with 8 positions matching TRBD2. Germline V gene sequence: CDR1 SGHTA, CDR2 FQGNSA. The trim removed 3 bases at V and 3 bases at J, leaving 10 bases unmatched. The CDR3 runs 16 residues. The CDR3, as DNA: TGTGCCAGCAGCTTGATGGCTAGCGGGCTCGTCTACGAGCAGTACTTC. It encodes CASSLMASGLVYEQYF.

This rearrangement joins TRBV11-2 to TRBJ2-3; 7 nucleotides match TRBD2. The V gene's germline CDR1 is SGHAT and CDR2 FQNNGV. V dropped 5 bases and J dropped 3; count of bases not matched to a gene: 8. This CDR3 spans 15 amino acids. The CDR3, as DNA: TGTGCCAGCAGCCCCCCCGGCGGGGGAACAGATACGCAGTATTTT. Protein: CASSPPGGGTDTQYF.

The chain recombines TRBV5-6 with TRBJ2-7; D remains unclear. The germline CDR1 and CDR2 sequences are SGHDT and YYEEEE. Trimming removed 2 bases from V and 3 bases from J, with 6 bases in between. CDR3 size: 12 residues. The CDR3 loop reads CASSLSGYEQYF. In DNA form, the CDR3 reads TGTGCCAGCAGCTTAAGTGGCTACGAGCAGTACTTC.